What follows are 32 T cell receptor beta chains derived from one specimen sequenced in a study of blood T cell repertoires in COVID-19 (dated by TCRdb to 2019 to 2021). Libraries came from the immunoSEQ multiplex PCR assay. TCRdb re-hosts the immuneACCESS table, in-frame sequences only. Its copies lack some clones; in the studies checked, an unresolved V gene accounts for under half of them, and the cause for the rest is not known. This sample gives roughly 280,000 clones in total; 89% of them show up just once. The ten largest make up roughly 2.2% of the sample. The sequencing sample was made of peripheral blood. The receptor set was obtained from a man aged 50 to 59 with acute or convalescent COVID-19.

The CDR3 is CASSSSGGALEQFF. CDR3 bases: TGTGCCAGCAGTTCAAGCGGGGGGGCCCTGGAGCAGTTCTTC. The rearrangement joins TRBV6-6 to TRBJ2-1, with TRBD2 identical over 10 bases. CDR1 is MNHNY and CDR2 is SVGAGI in the germline V gene (reference sequence). Trimming took 4 bases from V and 10 from J; bases not matched to a gene: 7. The CDR3 has 14 amino acids.

Concerning this clone: The same CDR3 also results from other DNA sequences found in this sample. The chain employs TRBV7-2 and TRBJ1-2; D call uncertain. The V gene's germline CDR1 is SGHTA and CDR2 FQGNSA. Trimming stripped 0 bases from V and 7 bases from J, with 9 bases between. The CDR3 covers 13 residues. The CDR3 sequence is CASSLALRGGYTF. The CDR3 region has the DNA TGTGCCAGCAGCTTAGCGCTCCGGGGTGGCTACACCTTC.

This clone showed up just a few times. The chain joins TRBV11-2 to TRBJ1-3; the match to TRBD1 covers 8 bases. Trimming at V came to 5 bases and at J to 4 bases, leaving 4 bases not matched to a gene. The CDR3 has 14 residues. Germline CDR1 and CDR2: SGHAT and FQNNGV. In DNA form, the CDR3 reads TGTGCCAGCAGCCCCGGACAGGGAGGAAACACCATATATTTT. This sequence encodes CASSPGQGGNTIYF.

The V and J genes are TRBV19 and TRBJ2-7; 10 bases match TRBD1. V gave up 8 bases and J gave up 2 bases; unmatched junction bases: 3. This CDR3 has 13 residues. CDR1 is LNHDA and CDR2 is SQIVND in the germline V gene (reference sequence). CDR3 in amino acids: CASGTGAPYEQYF. The CDR3 DNA sequence: TGTGCCAGTGGGACAGGGGCGCCCTACGAGCAGTACTTC.

The rearrangement links TRBV14 to TRBJ1-2; possibly TRBD1 for D (5 bases). This CDR3 region has 17 residues. From germline, CDR1 is SGHDN and CDR2 FVKESK. V lost 0 bases, J lost 4 bases, and 18 bases lay in between. CDR3 coding DNA: TGTGCCAGCAGCCAAGATGGGGGGAGGACCCTTGGCTATGGCTACACCTTC. Its translation is CASSQDGGRTLGYGYTF. The entire variable domain, with the rest obtained from reference TRBV14 and TRBJ1-2, is as follows: EAGVTQFPSHSVIEKGQTVTLRCDPISGHDNLYWYRRVMGKEIKFLLHFVKESKQDESGMPNNRFLAERTGGTYSTLKVQPAELEDSGVYFCASSQDGGRTLGYGYTFGSGTRLTVV.

The sample holds a few counts of this clone. The gene calls are TRBV5-4 and TRBJ1-1, with D possibly being TRBD1 (5 bases). This CDR3 region has 17 residues. The germline V gene encodes CDR1 SGHNT and CDR2 YYREEE (reference sequence). V gave up 0 bases and J gave up 1 base, with 16 bases separating them. DNA for the CDR3: TGTGCCAGCAGCTTGGGCCTCACCCCCGGGGGGAACACTGAAGCTTTCTTT. This codes for CASSLGLTPGGNTEAFF.

The chain recombines TRBV7-8 with TRBJ2-2; D is undetermined. V shed 5 bases and J shed 6 bases, with 4 bases lying between them. The germline V gene has CDR1 SGHVS and CDR2 FQNEAQ. This CDR3 contains 11 residues. The CDR3 is CASSPAGELFF. The CDR3 DNA reads as TGTGCCAGCAGCCCAGCCGGGGAGCTGTTTTTT.

The chain links TRBV28 to TRBJ1-5; no clear D gene. The CDR3 totals 15 residues. Per germline, CDR1 MDHEN and CDR2 SYDVKM. Between the trimmed V and J ends, which lost 3 bases and 0 bases, there was a span of 9 bases. This CDR3 is CASSLRRLSNQPQHF. DNA of the CDR3: TGTGCCAGCAGTTTGAGGAGACTTAGCAATCAGCCCCAGCATTTT. Full variable domain (rest looked up from reference TRBV28 and TRBJ1-5): DVKVTQSSRYLVKRTGEKVFLECVQDMDHENMFWYRQDPGLGLRLIYFSYDVKMKEKGDIPEGYSVSREKKERFSLILESASTNQTSMYLCASSLRRLSNQPQHFGDGTRLSIL.

A few counts support this clone. The genes are TRBV6-5 and TRBJ1-5, with D possibly matching TRBD1 (6 bases). Trimming removed 4 bases from V and 6 bases from J, with 13 bases in between. This CDR3 region has 14 residues. The germline gives CDR1 MNHEY, CDR2 SVGAGI. DNA for the CDR3: TGTGCCAGCAGTTCGCACAGGGTGGCTCAGCCCCAGCATTTT. It translates to CASSSHRVAQPQHF.

The chain uses TRBV2 and TRBJ1-2; 8 nucleotides align to TRBD1. After removal of 7 bases from V and 2 bases from J, the junction contained 6 bases not matched to a gene. Germline V lookup: CDR1 SNHLY, CDR2 FYNNEI. The CDR3 runs 14 residues. The CDR3, as DNA: TGTGCCAGCACCCGGACAGGGAACAACTATGGCTACACCTTC. Protein sequence: CASTRTGNNYGYTF.

This chain links TRBV19 with TRBJ2-7, with 7 bases aligning to TRBD1. V shed 6 bases and J 2 bases; nucleotides not matched to a gene: 13. The germline V gene encodes CDR1 LNHDA and CDR2 SQIVND (reference sequence). The CDR3 is made up of 16 amino acids. CDR3 protein: CASSRIPGTAPYEQYF. The CDR3 DNA reads TGTGCCAGTAGCCGAATTCCCGGGACAGCCCCCTACGAGCAGTACTTC.

This clone showed up just once. This rearrangement joins TRBV6-5 to TRBJ2-7; D may be TRBD1 (6 bases). The germline gives CDR1 MNHEY, CDR2 SVGAGI. The CDR3 is 14 residues long. Deletions cut 0 bases from V and 7 bases from J, with 13 bases between. CDR3 loop: CASSYSSSGEEQYF. For the CDR3, the DNA is TGTGCCAGCAGTTACTCGAGTTCAGGGGAGGAGCAGTACTTC.

The CDR3 protein is CASSPRDWDEQYF. CDR3 bases: TGTGCCAGCTCACCACGGGACTGGGACGAGCAGTACTTC. The chain joins TRBV18 to TRBJ2-7; TRBD2 is a possible D gene (6 bases). CDR3 length: 13 amino acids. The V gene lost 1 base and the J gene lost 5 bases, with 9 bases spanning the gap. CDR1 KGHSH and CDR2 LQKENI come from the germline V gene.

The chain employs TRBV18 and TRBJ2-7; the match to TRBD1 covers 10 bases. Per the germline V gene, CDR1 is KGHSH and CDR2 is LQKENI. With 1 base clipped from V and 3 bases from J, the junction kept 9 bases outside the gene matches. The length of the CDR3 is 17 residues. CDR3 in amino acids: CASSPRLGDRGDYEQYF. CDR3 coding DNA: TGTGCCAGCTCACCACGGTTAGGGGACAGGGGAGACTACGAGCAGTACTTC.

V gene TRBV9 combines with J gene TRBJ1-1; 9 positions agree with TRBD1. Trimming took 3 bases from V and 1 from J; bases not matched to a gene: 7. The CDR3 sequence is 16 residues long. Germline V CDR1 and CDR2: SGDLS, YYNGEE. CDR3 region: CASSDHRGRRNTEAFF. DNA of the CDR3: TGTGCCAGCAGCGACCACAGGGGGCGGAGGAACACTGAAGCTTTCTTT.

The chain is built from TRBV12-3 or TRBV12-4 and TRBJ2-3; no firm D call. V gave up 10 bases and J gave up 5 bases, with 10 bases separating them. CDR3 length: 11 residues. The CDR3 region has the DNA TGTGCCACCTCCTGGCTAGATACGCAGTATTTT. Residues: CATSWLDTQYF.

The J gene is TRBJ2-3, the V gene TRBV10-3; TRBD2 matches at 11 bases. The V gene end was trimmed by 2 bases and the J gene end by 4 bases; junction bases not matched to a gene: 5. The CDR3 is 16 amino acids. Germline CDR1 reads ENHRY; CDR2 reads SYGVKD. The CDR3 is CAISEASGGSADTQYF. DNA of the CDR3: TGTGCCATCAGTGAGGCTAGCGGGGGGAGTGCAGATACGCAGTATTTT.

CDR3 DNA: TGTGCCAGCAGCTACCTTGGACTAGCGGGGGGTCCGTACACCGGGGAGCTGTTTTTT. It is translated as CASSYLGLAGGPYTGELFF. The rearrangement joins TRBV7-3 to TRBJ2-2; 14 positions match TRBD2. CDR3 length: 19 amino acids. The V segment lost 4 bases and the J segment 3 bases; nucleotides outside the gene matches: 10. Germline CDR1 and CDR2: SGHTA and FQGTGA.

This clone appeared once. The chain uses TRBV3-1 (or the pseudogene TRBV3-2) and TRBJ2-1, with 8 bases that match TRBD1. CDR1 and CDR2 from the germline V gene are LGHDT and YNNKEL (reference sequence). V trimming: 4 bases; J trimming: 0 bases; junction bases outside the gene matches: 8. The CDR3 has 17 residues. CDR3 nucleotides: TGTGCCAGCAGCCTCAAATTCACAGGGGGCTCCTACAATGAGCAGTTCTTC. It encodes CASSLKFTGGSYNEQFF.

This chain connects TRBV6-1 to TRBJ2-1; TRBD2 is a possible D gene (6 bases). The germline V and J ends were trimmed by 0 bases and 7 bases, with 7 bases remaining between them. This CDR3 spans 13 amino acids. The germline CDR1 and CDR2 sequences are MNHNS and SASEGT. The CDR3 loop is CASSEAGGNEQFF. The CDR3 DNA sequence: TGTGCCAGCAGTGAAGCGGGGGGAAATGAGCAGTTCTTC.

This rearrangement joins TRBV27 to TRBJ1-1; no firm D call. The V gene lost 4 bases and the J gene lost 0 bases, with 6 bases spanning the gap. Germline V lookup: CDR1 MNHEY, CDR2 SMNVEV (reference sequence). The CDR3 runs 13 residues. The CDR3 region has the DNA TGTGCCAGCAGTTCGCAGTTGAACACTGAAGCTTTCTTT. Protein: CASSSQLNTEAFF.

J is TRBJ1-1 and V is TRBV30; 7 bases line up with TRBD1. CDR1 and CDR2 (germline): GTSNPN, SVGIG (reference sequence). The CDR3 contains 14 residues. Losses at the gene ends were 2 bases for V and 1 base for J; bases not matched to a gene: 4. CDR3 protein: CAWSKGTANTEAFF. The CDR3 nucleotides are TGTGCCTGGAGTAAGGGGACAGCGAACACTGAAGCTTTCTTT.

This chain joins TRBV30 and TRBJ1-1, with D uncertain. There are 12 residues in the CDR3. Trimming stripped 0 bases from V and 8 bases from J, with 10 bases between. Per the germline V gene, CDR1 is GTSNPN and CDR2 is SVGIG (reference sequence). The CDR3 reads CAWSVWRTEAFF. The CDR3 DNA reads TGTGCCTGGAGTGTATGGAGGACCGAAGCTTTCTTT.

The chain links TRBV2 to TRBJ1-5; no reliable D call. This CDR3 spans 14 amino acids. With 5 bases removed from V and 0 bases from J, the gap between germline ends came to 8 bases. Germline V CDR1 and CDR2: SNHLY, FYNNEI. The CDR3 loop reads CASSLFYSNQPQHF. CDR3 DNA sequence: TGTGCCAGCAGTCTATTCTATAGCAATCAGCCCCAGCATTTT.

The CDR3 nucleotides read TGTGCCAGCAGCTTATATCAGGGGATAGGTGGCTACACCTTC. It codes for CASSLYQGIGGYTF. This chain uses TRBV7-3 with TRBJ1-2; perhaps TRBD1 as D (6 bases). Trimming pared 2 bases from V and 7 bases from J, leaving 14 bases between. This CDR3 is built from 14 residues. Germline lookup yields CDR1 SGHTA and CDR2 FQGTGA. The full variable domain, rest sourced from reference TRBV7-3 and TRBJ1-2, is GAGVSQTPSNKVTEKGKYVELRCDPISGHTALYWYRQSLGQGPEFLIYFQGTGAADDSGLPNDRFFAVRPEGSVSTLKIQRTERGDSAVYLCASSLYQGIGGYTFGSGTRLTVV.

The V call is TRBV7-8, the J call TRBJ1-4; D is unresolved. This CDR3 is built from 15 residues. Germline lookup yields CDR1 SGHVS and CDR2 FQNEAQ. Deletions cut 5 bases from V and 0 bases from J, with 10 bases between. Written as DNA, the CDR3 is TGTGCCAGCAGCACCGAGAAAGCAACTAATGAAAAACTGTTTTTT. Protein: CASSTEKATNEKLFF.

This rearrangement joins TRBV4-1 to TRBJ2-7, with TRBD1 as a possible D gene (6 bases). Trimming cost V 1 base and J 3 bases, with 7 bases left between them. The germline CDR1 and CDR2 sequences are MGHRA and YSYEKL. This CDR3 is built from 13 residues. CDR3 loop: CASSQGTVYEQYF. The CDR3, as DNA: TGCGCCAGCAGCCAAGGGACAGTCTACGAGCAGTACTTC.

This clone was seen a few times. V is TRBV5-6 and J is TRBJ1-1; 8 positions match TRBD1. Germline assignment: CDR1 SGHDT and CDR2 YYEEEE. V lost 0 bases, J lost 5 bases, and 12 bases stayed unmatched. CDR3 length equals 17 residues. Here the CDR3 DNA reads TGTGCCAGCAGCTTGGTAGGGGCAGGGGGCGCGGGGACTGAAGCTTTCTTT. Translation: CASSLVGAGGAGTEAFF.

The chain couples TRBV4-1 to TRBJ2-2; D gene uncertain. This CDR3 has 14 residues. The V and J ends lost 0 bases and 5 bases respectively, with 7 bases between them. The V gene's germline CDR1 is MGHRA and CDR2 YSYEKL. This CDR3 is CASSQDERTGELFF. DNA of the CDR3: TGCGCCAGCAGCCAAGATGAGAGGACCGGGGAGCTGTTTTTT.

The J gene is TRBJ2-7, the V gene TRBV6-5; TRBD1 is a possible D gene (6 bases). The CDR3 covers 15 residues. V lost 4 bases and J 0 bases, leaving 13 bases between the germline ends. Germline V CDR1 and CDR2: MNHEY, SVGAGI. The chain's CDR3 is CASSSTGTSSYEQYF. Written as DNA, the CDR3 is TGTGCCAGCAGTTCTACAGGGACGAGCTCCTACGAGCAGTACTTC.

The chain couples TRBV30 to TRBJ1-1; D unresolved. In germline, CDR1 is GTSNPN, CDR2 SVGIG (reference sequence). Trimming cost V 3 bases and J 5 bases, with 10 bases left between them. The CDR3 contains 12 residues. The CDR3 sequence is CAWRALHTEAFF. In nucleotides, the CDR3 is TGTGCCTGGAGAGCCCTTCATACTGAAGCTTTCTTT. The variable domain in full, with the rest retrieved from reference TRBV30 and TRBJ1-1, is SQTIHQWPATLVQPVGSPLSLECTVEGTSNPNLYWYRQAAGRGLQLLFYSVGIGQISSEVPQNLSASRPQDRQFILSSKKLLLSDSGFYLCAWRALHTEAFFGQGTRLTVV.

This sequence joins TRBV10-3 and TRBJ1-1; D is undetermined. CDR3 length: 11 amino acids. Per germline, CDR1 ENHRY and CDR2 SYGVKD. Deletions cut 6 bases from V and 3 bases from J, with 5 bases between. The CDR3 region has the DNA TGTGCCATCAGAAGAGACACTGAAGCTTTCTTT. Protein: CAIRRDTEAFF.